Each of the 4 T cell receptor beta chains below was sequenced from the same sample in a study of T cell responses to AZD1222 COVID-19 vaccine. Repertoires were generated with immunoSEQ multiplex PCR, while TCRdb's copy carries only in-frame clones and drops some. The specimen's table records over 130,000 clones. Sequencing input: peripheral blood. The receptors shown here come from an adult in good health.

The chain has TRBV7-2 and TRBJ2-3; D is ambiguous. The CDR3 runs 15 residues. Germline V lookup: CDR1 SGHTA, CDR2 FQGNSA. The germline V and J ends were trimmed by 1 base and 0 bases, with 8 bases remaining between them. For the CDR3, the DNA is TGTGCCAGCAGCTTAGTGGGGATCAGCACAGATACGCAGTATTTT. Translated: CASSLVGISTDTQYF.

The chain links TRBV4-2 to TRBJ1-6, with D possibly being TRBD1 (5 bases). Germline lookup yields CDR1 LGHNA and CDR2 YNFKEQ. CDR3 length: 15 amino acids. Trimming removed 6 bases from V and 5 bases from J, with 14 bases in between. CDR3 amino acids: CASREGGVNNSPLHF. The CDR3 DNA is TGTGCCAGCAGGGAAGGAGGGGTCAATAATTCACCCCTCCACTTT.

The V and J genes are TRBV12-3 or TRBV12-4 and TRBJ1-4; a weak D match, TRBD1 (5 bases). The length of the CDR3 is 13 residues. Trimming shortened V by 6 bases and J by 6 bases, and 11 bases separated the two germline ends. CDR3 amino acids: CASSHSGDEKLFF. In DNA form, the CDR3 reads TGTGCCAGCAGCCATTCGGGGGATGAAAAACTGTTTTTT.

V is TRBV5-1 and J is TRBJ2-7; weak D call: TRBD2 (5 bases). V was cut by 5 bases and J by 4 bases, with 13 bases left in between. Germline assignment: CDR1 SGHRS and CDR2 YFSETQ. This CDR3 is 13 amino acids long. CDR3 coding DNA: TGCGCCAGCAGTTTTGGGAGATTATACGAGCAGTACTTC. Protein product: CASSFGRLYEQYF.